The 23 T cell receptor beta chains in this list originate from one sample, sequenced in a study of blood T cell repertoires in COVID-19. Sequencing used immunoSEQ multiplex PCR; TCRdb keeps in-frame clones, though not all of them. The sample includes about 67,000 clones, about 82% of them seen just once. The specimen was peripheral blood. The receptor set was obtained from a human donor in a cohort sampled during active COVID-19.

J is TRBJ1-4 and V is TRBV5-6; 7 bases align to TRBD1. Unmatched junction bases numbered 9, after V lost 1 base and J lost 6 bases. Germline loops: CDR1 SGHDT, CDR2 YYEEEE. The length of the CDR3 is 16 residues. In nucleotides, the CDR3 is TGTGCCAGCAGCTTGTTAATAGGACAGGTGGATGAAAAACTGTTTTTT. Residues: CASSLLIGQVDEKLFF.

The table lists this clone with a count of one. This chain links TRBV7-2 with TRBJ1-2; 8 bases match TRBD1. V lost 1 base to trimming and J lost 5 bases; unmatched junction nucleotides: 0. In germline, CDR1 is SGHTA, CDR2 FQGNSA. The CDR3 sequence is 13 residues long. The CDR3 loop reads CASSLGQGYGYTF. The CDR3 DNA is TGTGCCAGCAGCTTAGGACAGGGGTATGGCTACACCTTC.

The genes are TRBV2 and TRBJ1-2, with TRBD1 matching 8 bases. Looked up from germline, CDR1 is SNHLY and CDR2 is FYNNEI. V shed 7 bases, J shed 5 bases, and the junction held 6 bases outside the gene matches. The CDR3 contains 13 residues. The CDR3 region is CASTGQGPYGYTF. The CDR3, as DNA: TGTGCCAGCACCGGACAGGGCCCTTATGGCTACACCTTC.

The chain uses TRBV28 and TRBJ2-1; perhaps TRBD1 as D (5 bases). The CDR3 spans 13 residues. V shed 2 bases and J shed 4 bases, with 6 bases lying between them. CDR1 and CDR2 (germline): MDHEN, SYDVKM. The CDR3 region has the DNA TGTGCCAGCAGTTTACAGGGATACAATGAGCAGTTCTTC. Protein: CASSLQGYNEQFF.

The chain joins TRBV3-1 (or the pseudogene TRBV3-2) to TRBJ1-3, with a possible D match to TRBD1 (5 bases). The CDR3 is 18 residues long. The germline V gene has CDR1 LGHDT and CDR2 YNNKEL (reference sequence). Trimming took 1 base from V and 0 from J, leaving 16 bases between them. The CDR3 DNA reads TGTGCCAGCAGCCAAGTCCTACGGGGGAGGGGCTCTGGAAACACCATATATTTT. This codes for CASSQVLRGRGSGNTIYF.

The chain couples TRBV7-6 to TRBJ2-2, with 9 nucleotides matching TRBD2. This CDR3 has 18 amino acids. CDR1 and CDR2 (germline): SGHVS, FNYEAQ. The ends lost 5 bases at V and 4 bases at J; junction bases unmatched: 14. CDR3 in amino acids: CASSPVLAGPSGTGELFF. In nucleotides, the CDR3 is TGTGCCAGCAGCCCGGTCCTAGCGGGGCCCTCGGGCACCGGGGAGCTGTTTTTT.

This clone was picked up one time. The J gene is TRBJ2-3, the V gene TRBV19; 7 positions match TRBD2. The CDR3 is 15 residues long. The V segment lost 4 bases and the J segment 1 base; nucleotides outside the gene matches: 5. The germline V gene has CDR1 LNHDA and CDR2 SQIVND (reference sequence). The CDR3 spells CASSRLRGGTDTQYF. CDR3 sequence (DNA): TGTGCCAGTAGTAGGTTACGGGGGGGCACAGATACGCAGTATTTT.

The CDR3 DNA is TGTGCCAGCAGCGCAGGGGTATTTGCTGAAGCTTTCTTT. Its protein product is CASSAGVFAEAFF. The rearrangement joins TRBV9 to TRBJ1-1, with D tentatively TRBD1 (6 bases). CDR1 and CDR2 (germline): SGDLS, YYNGEE. This CDR3 spans 13 amino acids. Trimming left V 3 bases short and J 6 bases short, with 12 bases between.

CDR3 coding DNA: TGCGCCAGCAGCTTGTCGGGGGTTGGAAACACCATATATTTT. Translated, it gives CASSLSGVGNTIYF. V and J are TRBV5-1 and TRBJ1-3; maybe TRBD1 (5 bases). The CDR3 runs 14 residues. The germline V gene encodes CDR1 SGHRS and CDR2 YFSETQ. V lost 1 base, J lost 3 bases, and 8 bases lay in between.

The chain employs TRBV5-1 and TRBJ1-2; 8 bases map to TRBD1. CDR1 is SGHRS and CDR2 is YFSETQ in the germline V gene. V was pared by 4 bases and J by 4 bases, with 6 bases of the junction left unmatched. This CDR3 has 14 amino acids. Here the CDR3 reads CASSVTGTGYGYTF. The CDR3 DNA sequence: TGCGCCAGCAGCGTAACCGGGACAGGCTATGGCTACACCTTC.

The chain is built from TRBV19 and TRBJ1-3; D is undetermined. Germline CDR1 and CDR2: LNHDA and SQIVND (reference sequence). The germline V and J ends were trimmed by 1 base and 0 bases, with 13 bases remaining between them. The CDR3 runs to 17 residues. CDR3 protein: CASSIAVPFSSGNTIYF. The CDR3 coding sequence is TGTGCCAGTAGTATAGCTGTTCCGTTCAGCTCTGGAAACACCATATATTTT.

This chain connects TRBV10-3 to TRBJ2-7; TRBD1 matches at 8 bases. Per the germline V gene, CDR1 is ENHRY and CDR2 is SYGVKD. This CDR3 spans 12 amino acids. V trimming: 4 bases; J trimming: 5 bases; junction bases outside the gene matches: 1. CDR3 coding DNA: TGTGCCATCAGTGGGACAGGGAACGAGCAGTACTTC. Translation: CAISGTGNEQYF.

This rearrangement joins TRBV11-3 to TRBJ2-5; TRBD2 aligns across 10 bases. Trimming removed 2 bases from V and 5 bases from J; junction bases left unmatched: 5. This CDR3 has 15 residues. Germline values: CDR1 SGHNT, CDR2 YENEEA. DNA of the CDR3: TGTGCCAGCAGCTTATCTAGCGGGGGTGATGAGACCCAGTACTTC. Translated: CASSLSSGGDETQYF.

The chain carries TRBV19 and TRBJ2-1; D gene unclear. The CDR3 is made up of 13 amino acids. V dropped 4 bases and J dropped 9 bases, with 13 bases sitting between them. Germline-derived CDR1 and CDR2 are LNHDA and SQIVND (reference sequence). DNA of the CDR3: TGTGCCAGTAGTAAGGATTCAGGTTTTGAGCAGTTCTTC. Its translation: CASSKDSGFEQFF.

This clone was recorded a few times. The V call is TRBV7-8, the J call TRBJ1-1; D is unclear. The germline V gene encodes CDR1 SGHVS and CDR2 FQNEAQ. Between the trimmed V and J ends, which lost 4 bases and 1 base, there was a span of 10 bases. The CDR3 has 14 residues. CDR3 nucleotide sequence: TGTGCCAGCAGCTCCCTGGGCTGGAACACTGAAGCTTTCTTT. Its translation is CASSSLGWNTEAFF.

The V gene is TRBV7-8, the J gene TRBJ2-2; 13 bases agree with TRBD2. V lost 5 bases to trimming and J lost 4 bases; unmatched junction nucleotides: 7. CDR3 length: 17 amino acids. Germline V gives CDR1 SGHVS, CDR2 FQNEAQ. DNA for the CDR3: TGTGCCAGCAGCCCCGGCGGACTAGCGGGGGCCACCGGGGAGCTGTTTTTT. As protein: CASSPGGLAGATGELFF.

The chain recombines TRBV7-3 with TRBJ2-1, with D maybe TRBD1 (6 bases). CDR3 length equals 15 residues. From germline, CDR1 is SGHTA and CDR2 FQGTGA. Trimming cost V 7 bases and J 4 bases, with 17 bases left between them. The CDR3 DNA reads as TGTGCCAGCACGGAGTCCCCGGGACATTACAATGAGCAGTTCTTC. Residues: CASTESPGHYNEQFF.

CDR3 DNA: TGTGCCAGTAGTTCTCCGGGGGGGATGAACACTGAAGCTTTCTTT. Translated: CASSSPGGMNTEAFF. The chain has TRBV19 and TRBJ1-1; D is perhaps TRBD1 (5 bases). In germline, CDR1 is LNHDA, CDR2 SQIVND (reference sequence). The CDR3 totals 15 residues. V was clipped by 5 bases and J by 0 bases, with 13 bases between them.

The chain employs TRBV6-5 and TRBJ1-2; D not resolved. Looked up from germline, CDR1 is MNHEY and CDR2 is SVGAGI. The CDR3 has 11 amino acids. Between the trimmed V and J ends, which lost 7 bases and 4 bases, there was a span of 7 bases. This CDR3 reads CASTDFYGYTF. The CDR3 bases are TGTGCCAGCACAGACTTCTATGGCTACACCTTC.

The CDR3 reads CASSRQWMDGYTF. The CDR3 DNA reads TGTGCCAGCAGCCGACAGTGGATGGATGGCTACACCTTC. This rearrangement joins TRBV7-2 to TRBJ1-2; a possible D gene is TRBD1 (5 bases). This CDR3 contains 13 residues. With 5 bases removed from V and 6 bases from J, the gap between germline ends came to 13 bases. Germline V lookup: CDR1 SGHTA, CDR2 FQGNSA. Full variable domain (remainder filled in from reference TRBV7-2 and TRBJ1-2): GAGVSQSPSNKVTEKGKDVELRCDPISGHTALYWYRQSLGQGLEFLIYFQGNSAPDKSGLPSDRFSAERTGGSVSTLTIQRTQQEDSAVYLCASSRQWMDGYTFGSGTRLTVV.

V gene TRBV10-3 combines with J gene TRBJ2-2; no firm D call. In germline, CDR1 is ENHRY, CDR2 SYGVKD. The CDR3 length is 15 residues. Between the trimmed V and J ends, which lost 3 bases and 4 bases, there was a span of 12 bases. The CDR3 is CAISEFTPSTGELFF. The DNA for the CDR3 is TGTGCCATCAGTGAATTCACACCATCCACCGGGGAGCTGTTTTTT.

The chain combines TRBV10-3 with TRBJ2-7, with unresolved D. The CDR3 spans 14 residues. The germline V gene encodes CDR1 ENHRY and CDR2 SYGVKD. Trimming took 3 bases from V and 4 from J, leaving 13 bases between them. CDR3 nucleotide sequence: TGTGCCATCAGTGATGCCTTACACAGATACGAGCAGTACTTC. Encoded protein: CAISDALHRYEQYF.

CDR3 nucleotide sequence: TGTGCCAGCAGCTTAGGACTAAGCACAGATACGCAGTATTTT. Its protein is CASSLGLSTDTQYF. The chain recombines TRBV7-9 with TRBJ2-3; possibly TRBD2 for D (5 bases). Germline CDR1 and CDR2: SEHNR and FQNEAQ (reference sequence). The V gene lost 1 base and the J gene lost 0 bases, with 5 bases spanning the gap. The length of the CDR3 is 14 residues.